This entry concerns a single T cell receptor beta chain. Its antigen is unknown. Peripheral blood was collected from the related graft donor on the marrow donation day. TCRdb's copy holds only in-frame clones and misses some; the assay was immunoSEQ multiplex PCR. The sample holds around 18,000 clones, approximately 87% seen once. This sample stems from a study of T cells after posttransplantation cyclophosphamide. Study-wide findings and caveats: TRB overlap between skin or GI tissue T cells and blood was limited. Recipient CMV seropositivity and CMV reactivation strongly tracked TRB clonality. Later post-transplant blood repertoires were often dominated by donor CD8+ memory clones.

The CDR3 sequence is 19 residues long. The V segment lost 6 bases and the J segment 1 base; nucleotides outside the gene matches: 10. Germline V CDR1 and CDR2: KGHSH, LQKENI. The sequenced sample was memory CD4+ T cells sorted from blood. The TCR was taken from a man aged 30 to 45 in good health and a related stem cell transplant donor. The J gene is TRBJ2-6, the V gene TRBV18; 12 bases match TRBD1. CDR3 DNA sequence: TGTGCCAGCTCCTTAAAAGGGGGACAGGGGGCATCTGGGGCCAACGTCCTGACTTTC. Translated, it gives CASSLKGGQGASGANVLTF.